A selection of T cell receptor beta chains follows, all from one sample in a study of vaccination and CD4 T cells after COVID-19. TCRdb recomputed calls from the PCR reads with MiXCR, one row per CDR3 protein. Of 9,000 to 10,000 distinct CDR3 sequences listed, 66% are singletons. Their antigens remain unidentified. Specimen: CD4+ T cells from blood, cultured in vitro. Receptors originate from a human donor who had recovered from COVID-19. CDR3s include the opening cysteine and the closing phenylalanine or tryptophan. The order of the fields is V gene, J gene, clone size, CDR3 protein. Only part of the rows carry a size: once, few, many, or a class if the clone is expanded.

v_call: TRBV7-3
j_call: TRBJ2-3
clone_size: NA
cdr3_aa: CASSPSDRDLSDTQYF

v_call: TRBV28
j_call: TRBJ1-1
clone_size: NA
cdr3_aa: CASTPGAFF

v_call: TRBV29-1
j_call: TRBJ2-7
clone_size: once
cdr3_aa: CSVRGSYEQYF

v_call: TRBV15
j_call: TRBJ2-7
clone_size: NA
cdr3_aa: CATSRDLGDLWRHEQYF

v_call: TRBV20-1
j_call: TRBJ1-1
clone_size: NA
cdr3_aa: CSASTPNTEAFF

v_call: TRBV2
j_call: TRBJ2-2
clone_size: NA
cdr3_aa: CASSWTGGIEGNTGELFF

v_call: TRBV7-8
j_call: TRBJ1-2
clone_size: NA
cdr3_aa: CASSLVAQGGYGYTF

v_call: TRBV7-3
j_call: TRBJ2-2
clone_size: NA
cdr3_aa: CASSLSALTGELFF

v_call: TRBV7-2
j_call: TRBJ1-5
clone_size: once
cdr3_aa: CASSSPDGWVQPQHF

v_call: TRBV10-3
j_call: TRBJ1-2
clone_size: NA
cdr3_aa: CASASTGGSGYTF

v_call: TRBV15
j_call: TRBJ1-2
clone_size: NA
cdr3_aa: CATSRAKGPYGYTF

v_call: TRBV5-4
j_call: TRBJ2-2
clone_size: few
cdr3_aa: CASSLPAGGRGNTGELFF

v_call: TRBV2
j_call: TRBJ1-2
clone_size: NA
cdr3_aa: CASSNTGGYTF

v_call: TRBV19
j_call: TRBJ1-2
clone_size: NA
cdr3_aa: CATAGTATTSLYGYTF

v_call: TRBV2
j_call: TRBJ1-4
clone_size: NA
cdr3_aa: CASIDNNEKLFF

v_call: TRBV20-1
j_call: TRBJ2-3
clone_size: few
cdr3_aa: CSARRFRTDTQYF

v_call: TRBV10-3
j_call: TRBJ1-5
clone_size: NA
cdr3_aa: CAISESGNQPQHF

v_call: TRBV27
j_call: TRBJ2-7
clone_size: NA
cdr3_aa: CASRCLFHLGGLGGDLSYEQYF

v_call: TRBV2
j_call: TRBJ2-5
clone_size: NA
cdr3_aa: CASRGTSGGAQYF